The 28 T cell receptor beta chains given below trace back to one sample, sequenced in a study of beta chain features in type 1 diabetes. Study observations and caveats: Type 1 diabetes patients had TCRB CDR3s that were shorter (moderately but significantly so) in all four CD4+ subsets.

Their cognate antigens are unknown. The whole isolated RNA underwent reverse transcription, so sequencing captured expressed TCRB transcripts. Generated by immunoSEQ multiplex PCR, the TCRdb table keeps only in-frame clones and is missing some. Of under 850,000 clones listed, roughly 13% are singletons. Sequences were obtained from naive CD4+ T cells from blood. The source is a man younger than 35 with type 1 diabetes.

This clone was counted a few times. The chain employs TRBV25-1 and TRBJ1-6, with 8 bases that match TRBD1. Germline V gene sequence: CDR1 MGHDK, CDR2 SYGVNS. The CDR3 consists of 14 residues. Trimming at V came to 4 bases and at J to 9 bases, leaving 5 bases not matched to a gene. The CDR3 DNA follows: TGTGCCAGCAGTGCGACAGGGGCCCCTTCACCCCTCCACTTT. This gives the protein CASSATGAPSPLHF.

V usage is TRBV15 and J usage is TRBJ1-1; 7 bases align to TRBD1. V trimming: 1 base; J trimming: 4 bases; junction bases outside the gene matches: 3. This CDR3 contains 14 residues. CDR1 is LNHNV, CDR2 YYDKDF, per germline (reference sequence). The chain's CDR3 is CATSRAGDSTEAFF. Here the CDR3 DNA reads TGTGCCACCAGCAGAGCCGGGGACAGCACTGAAGCTTTCTTT.

The rearrangement uses TRBV10-1 and TRBJ2-5; D gene ambiguous. CDR1 and CDR2 (germline): WNHNN, SYGVQD (reference sequence). The CDR3 has 14 amino acids. V lost 2 bases and J 6 bases, leaving 13 bases between the germline ends. Here the CDR3 DNA reads TGCGCCAGCAGTGAGGGCAGTAAAAAGAAGACCCAGTACTTC. The encoded protein is CASSEGSKKKTQYF.

CDR3 coding DNA: TGTGCCATCAGTGAGGCAGGGGGCTGGTACAATGAGCAGTTCTTC. Translated, it gives CAISEAGGWYNEQFF. This chain connects TRBV10-3 to TRBJ2-1, with 8 bases that match TRBD1. The CDR3 runs to 15 residues. Germline CDR1 ENHRY, CDR2 SYGVKD. The V segment lost 2 bases and the J segment 4 bases; nucleotides outside the gene matches: 4.

This clone was observed a handful of times. The chain uses TRBV5-1 and TRBJ2-4; D gene uncertain. CDR1 and CDR2 (germline): SGHRS, YFSETQ. This CDR3 contains 12 residues. V was clipped by 1 base and J by 8 bases, with 7 bases between them. CDR3 in amino acids: CASSLSRDIQYF. In DNA form, the CDR3 reads TGCGCCAGCAGCTTGTCCCGGGACATTCAGTACTTC.

There are a few counts of this clone. J is TRBJ2-7 and V is TRBV2; D perhaps matches TRBD1 (6 bases). Germline CDR1 and CDR2: SNHLY and FYNNEI. The V gene lost 4 bases and the J gene lost 4 bases, with 14 bases spanning the gap. The CDR3 loop spans 14 amino acids. Here the CDR3 reads CASSVGQGRYEQYF. CDR3 sequence (DNA): TGTGCCAGCAGTGTAGGGCAGGGGAGATACGAGCAGTACTTC.

In the case of this clone: Other nucleotide sequences in the sample specify the same CDR3. The chain combines TRBV27 with TRBJ2-7; D is undetermined. This CDR3 has 11 amino acids. V gave up 4 bases and J gave up 2 bases, with 3 bases separating them. Germline V gene sequence: CDR1 MNHEY, CDR2 SMNVEV (reference sequence). The DNA of the CDR3 is TGTGCCAGCAGTTCCCCCTACGAGCAGTACTTC. It encodes CASSSPYEQYF.

This clone occurred a few times. The chain employs TRBV19 and TRBJ1-1, with D perhaps TRBD1 (6 bases). From germline, CDR1 is LNHDA and CDR2 SQIVND (reference sequence). The CDR3 loop spans 13 amino acids. The V end was cut by 10 bases, the J end by 3 bases, with 15 bases between. CDR3 DNA: TGTGCCACACAGGGTGCAGGGGACACTGAAGCTTTCTTT. As protein: CATQGAGDTEAFF.

In its sample, this clone was seen a few times. The V and J genes are TRBV6-1 and TRBJ2-7; no reliable D call. V dropped 9 bases and J dropped 2 bases, with 11 bases sitting between them. This CDR3 contains 12 residues. The germline V gene encodes CDR1 MNHNS and CDR2 SASEGT. The chain's CDR3 is CASTGSPYEQYF. The CDR3 DNA sequence: TGTGCCAGTACCGGGTCCCCCTACGAGCAGTACTTC.

The gene calls are TRBV10-3 and TRBJ2-1; D is perhaps TRBD1 (5 bases). Trimming pared 10 bases from V and 5 bases from J, leaving 15 bases between. The CDR3 is 13 amino acids. Germline values: CDR1 ENHRY, CDR2 SYGVKD. The DNA of the CDR3 is TGTGCCAGCACAACAGAACAGGACAATGAGCAGTTCTTC. Residues: CASTTEQDNEQFF.

V gene TRBV5-1 combines with J gene TRBJ1-2; 7 positions agree with TRBD1. V was clipped by 0 bases and J by 4 bases; unmatched bases: 6. The germline V gene has CDR1 SGHRS and CDR2 YFSETQ. CDR3 length: 15 residues. Here the CDR3 DNA reads TGCGCCAGCAGCTTGGCTTCGGGACAGCTCTATGGCTACACCTTC. Translated, it gives CASSLASGQLYGYTF. The full variable domain, in which reference TRBV5-1 and TRBJ1-2 provide the parts outside the CDR3, is KAGVTQTPRYLIKTRGQQVTLSCSPISGHRSVSWYQQTPGQGLQFLFEYFSETQRNKGNFPGRFSGRQFSNSRSEMNVSTLELGDSALYLCASSLASGQLYGYTFGSGTRLTVV.

This chain connects TRBV6-6 to TRBJ1-5; a weak D match, TRBD1 (5 bases). With 9 bases removed from V and 5 bases from J, the gap between germline ends came to 11 bases. This CDR3 has 12 residues. Germline CDR1 is MNHNY and CDR2 is SVGAGI (reference sequence). CDR3 coding DNA: TGTGCCAGTCAGGGTTTCTATCAGCCCCAGCATTTT. Translated, it gives CASQGFYQPQHF.

This clone appeared a few times. The V call is TRBV4-1, the J call TRBJ1-1; D is uncertain. This CDR3 spans 17 amino acids. Germline values: CDR1 MGHRA, CDR2 YSYEKL. V gave up 3 bases and J gave up 0 bases, with 17 bases separating them. CDR3 in amino acids: CASSQITGVGVNTEAFF. The CDR3 nucleotides read TGCGCCAGCAGCCAGATAACTGGGGTTGGCGTGAACACTGAAGCTTTCTTT.

V and J are TRBV29-1 and TRBJ2-1, with D perhaps TRBD1 (6 bases). CDR3 length equals 12 residues. The V gene lost 5 bases and the J gene lost 4 bases, with 9 bases spanning the gap. Germline V gene lookup returns CDR1 SQVTM and CDR2 ANQGSEA. CDR3 sequence: CSVTGQYNEQFF. As DNA, the CDR3 is TGCAGCGTTACCGGACAGTACAATGAGCAGTTCTTC.

The table lists this clone with a few counts. This rearrangement joins TRBV7-9 to TRBJ2-5; D call uncertain. The germline V gene has CDR1 SEHNR and CDR2 FQNEAQ (reference sequence). The V end lost 7 bases, the J end lost 3 bases, and 9 bases lay between the germline ends. This CDR3 contains 12 residues. CDR3 loop: CASKRQEETQYF. The CDR3 bases are TGTGCCAGCAAACGGCAAGAAGAGACCCAGTACTTC.

The sample holds a few counts of this clone. This chain links TRBV30 with TRBJ1-5; D not resolved. Per germline, CDR1 GTSNPN and CDR2 SVGIG (reference sequence). The CDR3 covers 13 residues. Trimming took 3 bases from V and 2 from J, leaving 8 bases between them. CDR3 bases: TGTGCCTGGAGCCGAGACCGCAATCAGCCCCAGCATTTT. Amino acid sequence: CAWSRDRNQPQHF.

In the case of this clone: The junction does not match germline at one end; this may be a read error. The V gene is TRBV7-8, the J gene TRBJ2-6, with unresolved D. CDR3 size: 14 residues. Per germline, CDR1 SGHVS and CDR2 FQNEAQ. CDR3 in DNA: TGCGCCAGCAGCCAACCAACGGGGGCCAACGTCCTGACTTTC. Protein: CASSQPTGANVLTF.

This clone has more than one count but fewer than ten. The rearrangement joins TRBV5-1 to TRBJ2-5; D might be TRBD1 (6 bases). V lost 2 bases and J lost 8, with 19 bases in between. The germline V gene has CDR1 SGHRS and CDR2 YFSETQ. CDR3 length: 15 residues. The CDR3 coding sequence is TGCGCCAGCAGCTTAAGGGACATCGTTGAGGAAACCCAGTACTTC. As protein: CASSLRDIVEETQYF.

This clone occurred a few times. In DNA, the CDR3 is TGTGCCTGGAGTAAGGTCCAGCGACTTATGAACACTGAAGCTTTCTTT. This codes for CAWSKVQRLMNTEAFF. The genes are TRBV30 and TRBJ1-1; no clear D. Per the germline V gene, CDR1 is GTSNPN and CDR2 is SVGIG (reference sequence). The CDR3 is made up of 16 amino acids. The germline V and J ends were trimmed by 2 bases and 0 bases, with 16 bases remaining between them.

Worth noting for this clone: Its ends do not fully match the called genes, so a read error is possible. The chain couples TRBV2 to TRBJ2-6; 7 bases are a match to TRBD1. The V gene's germline CDR1 is SNHLY and CDR2 FYNNEI. The CDR3 loop spans 17 amino acids. The chain's CDR3 is CASREDRVFGGANVLTF. Written as DNA, the CDR3 is TGTGCCAGCAGAGAAGACAGGGTCTTTGGTGGGGCCAACGTCCTGACTTTC.

V usage is TRBV6-5 and J usage is TRBJ1-2; D is possibly TRBD1 (5 bases). The CDR3 covers 15 residues. Germline assignment: CDR1 MNHEY and CDR2 SVGAGI. With 0 bases removed from V and 1 base from J, the gap between germline ends came to 9 bases. CDR3 sequence (DNA): TGTGCCAGCAGTTACTCCACAGGTAGTAACTATGGCTACACCTTC. It codes for CASSYSTGSNYGYTF.

This CDR3 is CASRVTTQAGELFF. Here the CDR3 DNA reads TGTGCAAGTCGCGTGACTACCCAGGCCGGGGAGCTGTTTTTT. The V gene is TRBV12-2, the J gene TRBJ2-2; the table names TRBD2, a call not compared with the DNA. TRBV12-2 is a pseudogene locus. The CDR3 totals 14 residues.

In its sample, this clone was seen a few times. This chain links TRBV27 with TRBJ1-5, with D perhaps TRBD1 (6 bases). From germline, CDR1 is MNHEY and CDR2 SMNVEV (reference sequence). V was clipped by 2 bases and J by 2 bases, with 10 bases between them. The CDR3 loop spans 15 amino acids. The CDR3 nucleotides are TGTGCCAGCAGTTTAATAGGGGGTCGCAATCAGCCCCAGCATTTT. Residues: CASSLIGGRNQPQHF.

The chain combines TRBV5-1 with TRBJ1-2, with 8 bases lining up with TRBD1. The germline gives CDR1 SGHRS, CDR2 YFSETQ. This CDR3 is 13 amino acids long. With 7 bases clipped from V and 4 bases from J, the junction kept 6 bases outside the gene matches. CDR3 residues: CASSPDRAYGYTF. The CDR3 DNA follows: TGCGCCAGCTCCCCGGACAGGGCCTATGGCTACACCTTC.

This clone has just a few counts. V usage is TRBV7-9 and J usage is TRBJ2-4, with D unclear. This CDR3 has 15 residues. Looked up from germline, CDR1 is SEHNR and CDR2 is FQNEAQ (reference sequence). Trimming stripped 3 bases from V and 0 bases from J, with 9 bases between. CDR3 DNA sequence: TGTGCCAGCAGCTTTATGGGCCTAGCCAAAAACATTCAGTACTTC. Translation gives CASSFMGLAKNIQYF.

The chain combines TRBV7-9 with TRBJ1-4; 7 bases match TRBD1. The CDR3 runs 14 residues. With V trimmed by 3 bases and J by 4 bases, 2 bases remained unmatched. From germline, CDR1 is SEHNR and CDR2 FQNEAQ (reference sequence). In DNA, the CDR3 is TGTGCCAGCAGCTTGACAGGGAATAATGAAAAACTGTTTTTT. Encoded protein: CASSLTGNNEKLFF.

There are a few counts of this clone. V is TRBV5-1 and J is TRBJ2-7; the D is unclear. This CDR3 has 14 amino acids. Germline-derived CDR1 and CDR2 are SGHRS and YFSETQ. V gave up 1 base and J gave up 4 bases, with 12 bases separating them. The CDR3 nucleotides read TGCGCCAGCAGCTTGCTAGGTGTGAAATACGAGCAGTACTTC. Translation gives CASSLLGVKYEQYF.

This clone was picked up a small number of times. The chain has TRBV7-2 and TRBJ2-1; no definite D call. V was pared by 2 bases and J by 5 bases, with 10 bases between. The length of the CDR3 is 14 residues. Germline V CDR1 and CDR2: SGHTA, FQGNSA. CDR3 DNA sequence: TGTGCCAGCAGCTTATTGAGGACGCACAATGAGCAGTTCTTC. Protein: CASSLLRTHNEQFF.